The 7 T cell receptor beta chains reported below all come from one sample, sequenced in a study of Ad26.COV2.S vaccination and SARS-CoV-2 variants. TCRdb's table, derived via immunoSEQ multiplex PCR, lists solely in-frame clones and lacks some. Among roughly 700,000 clones listed, roughly 90% were seen once. Treatment described: around 19 received Ad26.COV2.S at low or high dose, single or two shots; 5 received placebo; per-sample allocation not given. Following the first vaccine or placebo injection, samples were taken on day 63. Sequencing used peripheral blood, obtained in a trial of Ad26.COV2.S vaccine versus placebo. Every receptor here comes from a person aged 18-60 years who received the Ad26.COV2.S COVID-19 vaccine or a placebo.

This clone was seen more than once but under ten times. Other DNA sequences in the same sample also yield this CDR3. The rearrangement joins TRBV6-5 to TRBJ1-2; 7 nucleotides match TRBD1. The germline V gene has CDR1 MNHEY and CDR2 SVGAGI. This CDR3 is built from 13 residues. The V gene end was trimmed by 5 bases and the J gene end by 4 bases; junction bases not matched to a gene: 4. The CDR3 nucleotides read TGTGCCAGCAGTCGACAGGGAAGCTATGGCTACACCTTC. Protein sequence: CASSRQGSYGYTF.

This clone occurred a few times. This chain links TRBV30 with TRBJ2-7; 7 nucleotides agree with TRBD1. The germline V gene has CDR1 GTSNPN and CDR2 SVGIG (reference sequence). After removal of 1 base from V and 3 bases from J, the junction contained 3 bases not matched to a gene. There are 13 residues in the CDR3. CDR3 residues: CAWSGGQNYEQYF. Written as DNA, the CDR3 is TGTGCCTGGAGTGGGGGACAGAACTACGAGCAGTACTTC.

This chain uses TRBV3-1 (or the pseudogene TRBV3-2) with TRBJ1-6; tentative D call: TRBD1 (5 bases). The germline gives CDR1 LGHDT, CDR2 YNNKEL (reference sequence). Trimming left V 3 bases short and J 15 bases short, with 18 bases between. CDR3 length: 14 residues. The CDR3 coding sequence is TGTGCCAGCAGCCAGTCTTTAGGGGCAGGACGCCTCCACTTT. It is translated as CASSQSLGAGRLHF.

The V gene is TRBV7-2, the J gene TRBJ1-5; perhaps TRBD1 as D (5 bases). V lost 3 bases and J lost 2, with 8 bases in between. The CDR3 extends over 14 amino acids. Germline lookup yields CDR1 SGHTA and CDR2 FQGNSA. CDR3: CASSFQGGNQPQHF. The DNA of the CDR3 is TGTGCCAGCAGCTTTCAGGGCGGCAATCAGCCCCAGCATTTT.

V gene TRBV30 combines with J gene TRBJ2-2; no firm D call. Germline V gives CDR1 GTSNPN, CDR2 SVGIG (reference sequence). CDR3 length: 14 amino acids. Trimming stripped 0 bases from V and 3 bases from J, with 8 bases between. CDR3 region: CAWSVIRDTGELFF. DNA for the CDR3: TGTGCCTGGAGTGTAATCCGGGACACCGGGGAGCTGTTTTTT.

This clone was counted once. This chain connects TRBV7-3 to TRBJ2-3, with D possibly TRBD2 on 5 matching bases. Trimming shortened V by 5 bases and J by 0 bases, and 12 bases separated the two germline ends. Germline loops: CDR1 SGHTA, CDR2 FQGTGA. This CDR3 is 15 amino acids long. This CDR3 is CASSPRRGSTDTQYF. The CDR3 region has the DNA TGTGCCAGCAGCCCCAGACGGGGAAGCACAGATACGCAGTATTTT. The whole variable domain, filled in from reference TRBV7-3 and TRBJ2-3, reads GAGVSQTPSNKVTEKGKYVELRCDPISGHTALYWYRQSLGQGPEFLIYFQGTGAADDSGLPNDRFFAVRPEGSVSTLKIQRTERGDSAVYLCASSPRRGSTDTQYFGPGTRLTVL.

The rearrangement joins TRBV5-5 to TRBJ2-7; D not certain. The CDR3 spans 14 residues. Trimming left V 6 bases short and J 2 bases short, with 15 bases between. Germline V gene data show CDR1 as SGHKS and CDR2 as YYEKEE (reference sequence). CDR3 bases: TGTGCCAGCACCCAAGGGTCCAACCCCTACGAGCAGTACTTC. Encoded protein: CASTQGSNPYEQYF.